This TCR beta chain was found in a study of memory CD4+ T cells and cytomegalovirus serostatus. V gave up 3 bases and J gave up 4 bases, with 15 bases separating them. CDR3 length: 16 residues. The V gene's germline CDR1 is SNHLY and CDR2 FYNNEI. Libraries were prepared by immunoSEQ multiplex PCR; TCRdb keeps only in-frame clonotypes and omits some of them. The sample shows more than 35,000 clones, around 78% of them seen only once. The sort gate was single viable CD3+CD4+CD8-CD45RO+ cells for memory CD4+ T cells. Positive selection with CD4 microbeads enriched total CD4+ T cells. The chain combines TRBV2 with TRBJ1-4; D is possibly TRBD1 (5 bases). The TCR sequence derives from an adult in good health and CMV-seronegative. Sequenced sample: memory CD4+ T cells from blood. CDR3 coding DNA: TGTGCCAGCAGTGACTCCCCCGGGGGTGATAATGAAAAACTGTTTTTT. Protein: CASSDSPGGDNEKLFF.